This is a list of T cell receptor beta chains from one sample in a study of T cell changes during pregnancy in multiple sclerosis. Libraries were prepared by immunoSEQ multiplex PCR; TCRdb keeps only in-frame clonotypes and omits some of them. The data show 95,000 to 100,000 clones, about 91% seen once. The sample consisted of peripheral blood, taken in the second trimester of pregnancy. Receptors were obtained from a female donor with multiple sclerosis, enrolled in a pregnancy study. CDR3s include the opening cysteine and the closing phenylalanine or tryptophan. The D gene is left open where the match is weak. The size of a clone is reported for some rows only, either as once, few or many, or as a class for expanded clones.

TRBJ2-7 | TRBD2 | NA | TRBV11-2 | CASSLSSGGVYEQYF | TGTGCCAGCAGCTTATCGAGCGGGGGGGTCTACGAGCAGTACTTC
TRBJ2-2 | NA | NA | TRBV28 | CAGLAGNTGELFF | TGTGCTGGGTTGGCAGGGAACACCGGGGAGCTGTTTTTT
TRBJ1-5 | TRBD1 | NA | TRBV2 | CASSWTGGNQPQHF | TGTGCCAGCTCATGGACAGGCGGCAATCAGCCCCAGCATTTT
TRBJ2-7 | TRBD1 | NA | TRBV6-5 | CASSPGQGRREQYF | TGTGCCAGCAGTCCGGGACAGGGTCGTCGCGAGCAGTACTTC
TRBJ2-5 | NA | NA | TRBV28 | CASPGTEQETQYF | TGTGCCAGCCCAGGAACCGAACAAGAGACCCAGTACTTC
TRBJ2-1 | NA | NA | TRBV9 | CASSVALYNEQFF | TGTGCCAGCAGCGTAGCTCTCTACAATGAGCAGTTCTTC
TRBJ2-7 | NA | NA | TRBV5-1 | CASSLAGQYIEQYF | TGCGCCAGCAGCTTGGCTGGCCAATACATCGAGCAGTACTTC
TRBJ2-4 | TRBD2 | NA | TRBV7-2 | CASSLGLAENIQYF | TGTGCCAGCAGCTTAGGACTAGCGGAAAACATTCAGTACTTC
TRBJ2-3 | NA | NA | TRBV7-9 | CASSQSGGIDTQYF | TGTGCCAGCAGTCAATCAGGAGGAATAGATACGCAGTATTTT
TRBJ2-7 | NA | NA | TRBV10-2 | CASSPNLFASYEQYF | TGCGCCAGCAGTCCAAACTTGTTCGCCTCCTACGAGCAGTACTTC
TRBJ1-1 | NA | NA | TRBV19 | CASFRTGTNTEAFF | TGTGCCAGTTTCAGAACAGGGACCAACACTGAAGCTTTCTTT
TRBJ2-5 | TRBD1 | NA | TRBV6-5 | CASSYRTGRSGTQYF | TGTGCCAGCAGCTACAGGACAGGGAGGTCAGGGACCCAGTACTTC
TRBJ1-5 | NA | few | TRBV7-2 | CASSPGFNQPQHF | TGTGCCAGCAGCCCAGGGTTCAACCAGCCCCAGCATTTT
TRBJ1-1 | TRBD1 | NA | TRBV5-6 | CASITTGGYTEAFF | TGTGCCAGCATCACCACAGGGGGCTACACTGAAGCTTTCTTT
TRBJ1-1 | TRBD1 | NA | TRBV7-2 | CASRPTGARTEAFF | TGTGCCAGCAGACCGACAGGGGCTCGGACTGAAGCTTTCTTT
TRBJ2-7 | TRBD2 | NA | TRBV5-6 | CASSLGGASEQYF | TGTGCCAGCAGCCTCGGGGGGGCGAGTGAGCAGTACTTC
TRBJ2-7 | NA | NA | TRBV7-2 | CASSRTGYSSYEQYF | TGTGCCAGCAGCCGTACGGGGTACAGCTCCTACGAGCAGTACTTC
TRBJ2-1 | TRBD1 | NA | TRBV5-4 | CASSFVRQGFNEQFF | TGTGCCAGCAGCTTTGTCAGACAGGGGTTTAATGAGCAGTTCTTC
TRBJ2-3 | TRBD2 | NA | TRBV5-1 | CASSLVGGRDTQYF | TGCGCCAGCAGCTTGGTTGGCGGGAGGGATACGCAGTATTTT
TRBJ1-3 | NA | NA | TRBV7-2 | CASSSSQGRAGNTIYF | TGTGCCAGCAGCTCGTCCCAGGGCAGGGCTGGAAACACCATATATTTT
TRBJ2-6 | TRBD1 | NA | TRBV19 | CASSLTGSSGANVLTF | TGTGCCAGTAGTTTGACAGGGAGCTCTGGGGCCAACGTCCTGACTTTC
TRBJ2-2 | NA | once | TRBV5-1 | CASSIDSSNTGELFF | TGCGCCAGCAGCATAGACAGCTCGAACACCGGGGAGCTGTTTTTT
TRBJ2-2 | TRBD1 | NA | TRBV5-8 | CASALGQIMNTGELFF | TGTGCCAGCGCCTTGGGACAGATTATGAACACCGGGGAGCTGTTTTTT
TRBJ2-3 | NA | once | TRBV6-6 | CASSYSTGRSSSTQYF | TGTGCCAGCAGTTACTCGACAGGCCGATCCTCTAGTACGCAGTATTTT
TRBJ2-4 | NA | NA | TRBV10-3 | CAISESTLAKNIQYF | TGTGCCATCAGTGAGTCTACTCTAGCCAAAAACATTCAGTACTTC
TRBJ1-3 | TRBD1 | NA | TRBV18 | CASSLQHGTGTGRGSPGNTIYF | TGTGCCAGCTCACTGCAGCACGGGACCGGGACAGGGCGCGGTTCGCCTGGAAACACCATATATTTT
TRBJ2-7 | TRBD1 | few | TRBV7-7 | CAGQGCEQYF | TGTGCTGGACAGGGGTGTGAGCAGTACTTC
TRBJ1-4 | TRBD1 | NA | TRBV4-3 | CASSQVGTVNEKLFF | TGCGCCAGCAGCCAAGTAGGGACAGTCAATGAAAAACTGTTTTTT
TRBJ2-1 | NA | few | TRBV5-1 | CASSLALAHNEQFF | TGCGCCAGCAGCTTGGCTCTAGCCCACAATGAGCAGTTCTTC
TRBJ2-1 | TRBD2 | NA | TRBV7-2 | CASSEQSGRAYNEQFF | TGTGCCAGCAGTGAACAGAGCGGGAGGGCCTACAATGAGCAGTTCTTC
TRBJ2-3 | TRBD2 | NA | TRBV5-5 | CASYLLAGDEGASTDTQYF | TGTGCCAGCTATTTACTAGCGGGAGATGAGGGGGCCAGCACAGATACGCAGTATTTT
TRBJ2-3 | NA | NA | TRBV12-2 | CASRYHKGAGAADTQYF | TGTGCAAGTCGCTACCACAAAGGAGCGGGAGCGGCGGATACGCAGTATTTT
TRBJ2-7 | NA | NA | TRBV6-6 | CASRFDSARYEQYF | TGTGCCAGCAGATTTGACAGTGCTCGGTACGAGCAGTACTTC
TRBJ2-2 | TRBD2 | NA | TRBV29-1 | CSVQRGGNTGELFF | TGCAGCGTCCAGCGGGGAGGGAACACCGGGGAGCTGTTTTTT
TRBJ2-4 | NA | NA | TRBV4-1 | CASSQGSTGQADIQYF | TGCGCCAGCAGCCAAGGCTCCACAGGGCAGGCGGACATTCAGTACTTC
TRBJ1-2 | NA | NA | TRBV5-1 | CASSSTTITGIYGYTF | TGCGCCAGCAGCTCGACGACTATTACAGGGATCTATGGCTACACCTTC
TRBJ1-5 | NA | NA | TRBV30 | CAWSAGEGQPQHF | TGTGCCTGGAGTGCGGGTGAGGGTCAGCCCCAGCATTTT
TRBJ1-2 | NA | few | TRBV5-1 | CASSSVANYGYTF | TGCGCCAGCAGCTCGGTGGCTAACTATGGCTACACCTTC
TRBJ2-7 | TRBD2 | NA | TRBV2 | CASSTTSSGSYEQYF | TGTGCCAGCAGCACCACCTCTAGCGGGAGTTACGAGCAGTACTTC
TRBJ1-1 | NA | NA | TRBV5-4 | CASSVVRGASEAFF | TGTGCCAGCAGCGTAGTAAGGGGCGCGTCTGAAGCTTTCTTT
TRBJ1-2 | NA | NA | TRBV4-2 | CASSQDYRASGYTF | TGTGCCAGCAGCCAAGATTACAGGGCCAGTGGCTACACCTTC
TRBJ1-4 | NA | NA | TRBV5-1 | CASSLAIRGGRRNEKLFF | TGCGCCAGCAGCTTGGCCATCCGGGGGGGAAGACGAAATGAAAAACTGTTTTTT